Reported below is one T cell receptor beta chain. This entry comes from a study of cytomegalovirus exposure and HLA in healthy donors. Deletions cut 3 bases from V and 5 bases from J, with 8 bases between. Germline V gene data show CDR1 as MGHDK and CDR2 as SYGVNS. This CDR3 is built from 13 residues. The PCR was carried out with 60 Vbeta primers and 13 Jbeta primers. Produced via immunoSEQ multiplex PCR; TCRdb's table is partial and in-frame only. This sample has approximately 190,000 clones, with about 80% found just once. This receptor was identified in a woman under 30 in good health and CMV-seropositive. This chain links TRBV25-1 with TRBJ2-1; a possible D gene is TRBD2 (6 bases). Sequences were obtained from PBMCs. The CDR3 bases are TGTGCCAGCAGTGAGCGGGGAAACAATGAGCAGTTCTTC. Amino acids: CASSERGNNEQFF.